This entry describes one TCR beta chain. These data originate in a study of technical replicates of blood from a few donors. The table came from immunoSEQ multiplex PCR; TCRdb's copy has only in-frame clones and leaves some out. This sample has 82,000 or so clones; over 90% occur once, and the top ten carry approximately 0.39%. V lost 5 bases, J lost 4 bases, and 4 bases stayed unmatched. The CDR3 has 13 amino acids. CDR1 and CDR2 from the germline V gene are LNHDA and SQIVND (reference sequence). The source of this sequence is a human donor in good health. What was sequenced was T cells isolated from PBMCs. The V and J genes are TRBV19 and TRBJ2-7; TRBD2 aligns across 8 bases. In DNA form, the CDR3 reads TGTGCCAGTAGTCCCGGGAGGGCTTACGAGCAGTACTTC. Its translation: CASSPGRAYEQYF.